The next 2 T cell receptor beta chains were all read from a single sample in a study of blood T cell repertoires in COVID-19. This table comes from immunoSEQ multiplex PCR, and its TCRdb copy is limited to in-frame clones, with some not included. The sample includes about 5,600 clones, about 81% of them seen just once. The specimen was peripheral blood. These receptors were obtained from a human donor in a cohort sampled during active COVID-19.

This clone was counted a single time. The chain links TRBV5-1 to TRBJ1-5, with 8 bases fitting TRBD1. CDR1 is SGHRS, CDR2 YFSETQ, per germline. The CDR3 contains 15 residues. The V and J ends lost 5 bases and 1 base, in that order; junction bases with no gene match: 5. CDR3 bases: TGCGCCAGCAGTAGGACAGGGTCCAGCAATCAGCCCCAGCATTTT. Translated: CASSRTGSSNQPQHF.

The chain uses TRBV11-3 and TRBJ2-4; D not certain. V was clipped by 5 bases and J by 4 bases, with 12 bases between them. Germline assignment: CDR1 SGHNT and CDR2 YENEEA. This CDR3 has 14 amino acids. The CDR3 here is CASSAPAGKNIQYF. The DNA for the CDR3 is TGTGCCAGCAGCGCCCCAGCAGGAAAAAACATTCAGTACTTC. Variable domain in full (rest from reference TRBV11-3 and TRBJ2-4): EAGVVQSPRYKIIEKKQPVAFWCNPISGHNTLYWYLQNLGQGPELLIRYENEEAVDDSQLPKDRFSAERLKGVDSTLKIQPAELGDSAVYLCASSAPAGKNIQYFGAGTRLSVL.